This T cell receptor (beta chain) was documented in a study of blood T cell repertoires in COVID-19. Profiling relied on immunoSEQ multiplex PCR, and the TCRdb table lists in-frame clones only, not all of them. The sample records 250,000 to 300,000 clones, about 89% being singletons. Trimming took 0 bases from V and 5 from J, leaving 12 bases between them. The CDR3 runs 15 residues. Germline V gene data show CDR1 as KGHDR and CDR2 as SFDVKD. V gene TRBV24-1 combines with J gene TRBJ2-5; a weak D match, TRBD1 (6 bases). This sequence was found in a human donor in a cohort exposed to, infected with or recovered from COVID-19 (not recorded which). The donor label of this sample is uncertain. The sample comprised PBMCs or T cells enriched from blood (not recorded which). The CDR3 loop is CATSDLQGDIETQYF. The DNA of the CDR3 is TGTGCCACCAGTGATTTGCAAGGGGACATCGAGACCCAGTACTTC.